The 20 T cell receptor beta chains given below trace back to one sample, sequenced in a study of blood T cell repertoires in COVID-19. Method: immunoSEQ multiplex PCR; TCRdb's copy keeps in-frame clones and lacks some. The sample has about 250,000 clones, around 83% seen once. What was sequenced was peripheral blood. These receptor sequences come from a man older than 75 with acute or convalescent COVID-19.

The gene calls are TRBV27 and TRBJ2-4; D possibly corresponds to TRBD1 (6 bases). The germline V gene encodes CDR1 MNHEY and CDR2 SMNVEV (reference sequence). The V end was cut by 6 bases, the J end by 3 bases, with 9 bases between. The length of the CDR3 is 13 residues. This CDR3 is CASRTGVKNIQYF. CDR3 nucleotide sequence: TGTGCCAGCAGGACAGGAGTCAAAAACATTCAGTACTTC.

The genes are TRBV6-5 and TRBJ2-7; 12 nucleotides agree with TRBD1. Losses at the gene ends were 7 bases for V and 4 bases for J; bases not matched to a gene: 5. The CDR3 sequence is 14 residues long. From germline, CDR1 is MNHEY and CDR2 SVGAGI. CDR3 protein: CASMRDRGRYEQYF. CDR3 DNA: TGTGCCAGCATGCGGGACAGGGGGCGGTACGAGCAGTACTTC.

The chain joins TRBV30 to TRBJ2-3; 7 nucleotides match TRBD2. The J segment lost 4 bases and the V segment lost 5 bases, leaving 6 bases of the junction unmatched. The CDR3 contains 13 residues. The germline CDR1 and CDR2 sequences are GTSNPN and SVGIG (reference sequence). The CDR3 region is CAWATGGADTQYF. In DNA form, the CDR3 reads TGTGCCTGGGCTACGGGGGGAGCAGATACGCAGTATTTT.

This sequence joins TRBV10-3 and TRBJ2-3, with 7 positions matching TRBD2. This CDR3 comprises 14 residues. Germline V gene data show CDR1 as ENHRY and CDR2 as SYGVKD. The trim removed 4 bases at V and 6 bases at J, leaving 7 bases unmatched. In DNA, the CDR3 is TGTGCCATCAGTGGGACGGGGGGACGGGATACGCAGTATTTT. It specifies CAISGTGGRDTQYF.

The rearrangement uses TRBV27 and TRBJ2-2, with no clear D. The CDR3 is 15 residues long. CDR1 is MNHEY, CDR2 SMNVEV, per germline (reference sequence). Trimming stripped 6 bases from V and 0 bases from J, with 11 bases between. CDR3 loop: CASSLVVSNTGELFF. CDR3 DNA sequence: TGTGCCAGCAGCCTAGTGGTCTCGAACACCGGGGAGCTGTTTTTT.

Worth noting for this clone: At one of its ends the junction is not consistent with the germline gene, which may arise from a read error. The chain joins TRBV27 to TRBJ2-1; a possible D gene is TRBD2 (6 bases). Germline V gene data show CDR1 as MNHEY and CDR2 as SMNVEV (reference sequence). This CDR3 spans 12 amino acids. This CDR3 reads CASRPSGGERVF. For the CDR3, the DNA is TGTGCCAGCAGACCCTCCGGCGGGGAAAGGGTCTTC.

The chain links TRBV15 to TRBJ2-7; 15 nucleotides agree with TRBD2. Trimming removed 1 base from V and 9 bases from J; junction bases left unmatched: 4. This CDR3 has 15 amino acids. The germline gives CDR1 LNHNV, CDR2 YYDKDF (reference sequence). The CDR3 coding sequence is TGTGCCACCAGCAGAGGGACTAGCGGGAGGGAAGGGCAGTACTTC. Its protein product is CATSRGTSGREGQYF.

J is TRBJ1-2 and V is TRBV30, with D possibly TRBD1 on 5 matching bases. CDR1 GTSNPN and CDR2 SVGIG come from the germline V gene (reference sequence). V lost 0 bases and J 11 bases, leaving 13 bases between the germline ends. The CDR3 runs to 12 residues. The CDR3 DNA follows: TGTGCCTGGAGTGTACGTGGGGACTCATACACCTTC. It is translated as CAWSVRGDSYTF. Looking up the rest from reference TRBV30 and TRBJ1-2 gives the full variable domain: SQTIHQWPATLVQPVGSPLSLECTVEGTSNPNLYWYRQAAGRGLQLLFYSVGIGQISSEVPQNLSASRPQDRQFILSSKKLLLSDSGFYLCAWSVRGDSYTFGSGTRLTVV.

In its sample, this clone was seen once. This rearrangement joins TRBV6-5 to TRBJ2-2; a possible D gene is TRBD1 (6 bases). The germline V gene encodes CDR1 MNHEY and CDR2 SVGAGI. Trimming stripped 5 bases from V and 6 bases from J, with 13 bases between. There are 14 residues in the CDR3. The CDR3 here is CASSLTGAAGELFF. CDR3 bases: TGTGCCAGCAGTCTGACAGGCGCCGCCGGGGAGCTGTTTTTT.

This clone appeared a few times. The chain joins TRBV6-5 to TRBJ1-2; 7 positions agree with TRBD1. Germline V CDR1 and CDR2: MNHEY, SVGAGI. V shed 4 bases and J 4 bases; nucleotides not matched to a gene: 12. The CDR3 contains 16 residues. CDR3: CASSFFRDSSTYGYTF. Here the CDR3 DNA reads TGTGCCAGCAGTTTTTTCCGGGACAGCTCAACCTATGGCTACACCTTC.

This chain joins TRBV24-1 and TRBJ2-7, with 10 bases identical to TRBD1. This CDR3 is built from 15 residues. Germline lookup yields CDR1 KGHDR and CDR2 SFDVKD. V lost 4 bases and J lost 4; bases outside the gene matches: 6. The CDR3 loop is CATSELTGGVYEQYF. The CDR3 bases are TGTGCCACCAGTGAACTGACAGGGGGCGTATACGAGCAGTACTTC.

The CDR3: CAISRDRGNQPQHF. CDR3 in DNA: TGTGCCATCAGCCGGGACAGGGGCAATCAGCCCCAGCATTTT. The chain employs TRBV10-3 and TRBJ1-5, with 9 bases that match TRBD1. The junction had 2 bases not matched to a gene; V was cut back by 6 bases and J by 2 bases. CDR3 size: 14 residues. Germline values: CDR1 ENHRY, CDR2 SYGVKD.

This sequence joins TRBV5-1 and TRBJ1-2; 9 bases fit TRBD1. This CDR3 is 15 amino acids long. Trimming took 4 bases from V and 5 from J; bases not matched to a gene: 9. Germline V gene sequence: CDR1 SGHRS, CDR2 YFSETQ. The CDR3 coding sequence is TGCGCCAGCAGCCCAACCGGGACAGGGAATTATGGCTACACCTTC. Translation gives CASSPTGTGNYGYTF.

The chain combines TRBV5-1 with TRBJ1-1, with a possible D match to TRBD1 (5 bases). CDR1 and CDR2 from the germline V gene are SGHRS and YFSETQ. The V end was cut by 0 bases, the J end by 4 bases, with 10 bases between. There are 14 residues in the CDR3. The CDR3 DNA reads TGCGCCAGCAGCTTGGCCAGTCAGGGCACTGAAGCTTTCTTT. Protein sequence: CASSLASQGTEAFF.

The CDR3 reads CASRWDSINSPLHF. CDR3 DNA sequence: TGCGCCAGCAGATGGGACAGTATAAATTCACCCCTCCACTTT. V usage is TRBV5-1 and J usage is TRBJ1-6, with TRBD1 matching over 7 bases. Trimming cost V 5 bases and J 7 bases; bases outside gene matches: 6. Germline CDR1 and CDR2: SGHRS and YFSETQ. The CDR3 sequence is 14 residues long.

The chain is built from TRBV2 and TRBJ1-6; 8 bases line up with TRBD1. Trimming at V came to 7 bases and at J to 9 bases, leaving 11 bases not matched to a gene. Germline values: CDR1 SNHLY, CDR2 FYNNEI. The CDR3 totals 15 residues. CDR3 sequence: CASIALGQGVSPLHF. CDR3 DNA sequence: TGTGCCAGCATAGCCCTAGGACAGGGTGTTTCACCCCTCCACTTT.

V and J are TRBV3-1 (or the pseudogene TRBV3-2) and TRBJ2-1; TRBD1 might be the D (6 bases). Per the germline V gene, CDR1 is LGHDT and CDR2 is YNNKEL (reference sequence). Trimming took off 6 bases at V and 0 bases at J, with 15 bases between the two ends. The length of the CDR3 is 16 residues. The CDR3 reads CASSPDTGSSYNEQFF. In nucleotides, the CDR3 is TGTGCCAGCAGTCCTGATACAGGGAGCTCCTACAATGAGCAGTTCTTC.

V gene TRBV5-1 combines with J gene TRBJ1-3; 8 bases match TRBD1. The germline V gene has CDR1 SGHRS and CDR2 YFSETQ. Trimming cost V 0 bases and J 4 bases; bases outside gene matches: 15. This CDR3 has 19 residues. The CDR3 nucleotides are TGCGCCAGCAGCTTGGACCCCCTCGGACAGGGATTGCACGGAAACACCATATATTTT. The encoded protein is CASSLDPLGQGLHGNTIYF.

The V and J genes are TRBV7-3 and TRBJ2-2; tentatively, D is TRBD1 (6 bases). The CDR3 loop spans 16 amino acids. Germline values: CDR1 SGHTA, CDR2 FQGTGA. V was pared by 5 bases and J by 5 bases, with 18 bases between. CDR3 in DNA: TGTGCCAGCAGCGTTACACAGGGAGCTAAAACCGGGGAGCTGTTTTTT. Translating it yields CASSVTQGAKTGELFF. Variable domain in full (rest from reference TRBV7-3 and TRBJ2-2): GAGVSQTPSNKVTEKGKYVELRCDPISGHTALYWYRQSLGQGPEFLIYFQGTGAADDSGLPNDRFFAVRPEGSVSTLKIQRTERGDSAVYLCASSVTQGAKTGELFFGEGSRLTVL.

This rearrangement joins TRBV2 to TRBJ1-3, with 7 bases aligning to TRBD1. The germline CDR1 and CDR2 sequences are SNHLY and FYNNEI. The ends lost 6 bases at V and 0 bases at J; junction bases unmatched: 8. The CDR3 has 16 amino acids. CDR3 loop: CASSGDRANSGNTIYF. In DNA, the CDR3 is TGTGCCAGCAGCGGAGACAGGGCCAACTCTGGAAACACCATATATTTT.